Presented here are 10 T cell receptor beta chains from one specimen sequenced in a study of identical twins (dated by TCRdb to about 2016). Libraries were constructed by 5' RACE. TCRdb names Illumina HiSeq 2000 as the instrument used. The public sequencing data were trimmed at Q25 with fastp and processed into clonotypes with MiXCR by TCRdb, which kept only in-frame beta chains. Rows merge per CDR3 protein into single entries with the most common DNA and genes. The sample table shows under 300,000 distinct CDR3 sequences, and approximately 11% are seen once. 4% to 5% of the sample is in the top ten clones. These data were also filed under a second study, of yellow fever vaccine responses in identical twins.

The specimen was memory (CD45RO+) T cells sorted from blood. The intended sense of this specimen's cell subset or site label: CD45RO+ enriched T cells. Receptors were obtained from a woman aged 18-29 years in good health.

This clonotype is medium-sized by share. CDR3 DNA: TGCGCCAGCAGCCAAGATCCGGGGAGGGGGGCAGATACGCAGTATTTT. Encoded protein: CASSQDPGRGADTQYF. The chain links TRBV4-3 to TRBJ2-3; TRBD2 is a possible D gene (7 bases). CDR1 is LGHNA and CDR2 is YSLEER in the germline V gene. The CDR3 spans 16 residues. V was cut by 0 bases and J by 4 bases, with 14 bases left in between.

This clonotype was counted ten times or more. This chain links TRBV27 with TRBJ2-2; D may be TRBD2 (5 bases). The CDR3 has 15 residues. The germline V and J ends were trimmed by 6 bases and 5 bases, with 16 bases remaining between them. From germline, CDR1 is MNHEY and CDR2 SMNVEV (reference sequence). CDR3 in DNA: TGTGCCAGCAGACTAGAGGGTGTTCTTACCGGGGAGCTGTTTTTT. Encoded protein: CASRLEGVLTGELFF.

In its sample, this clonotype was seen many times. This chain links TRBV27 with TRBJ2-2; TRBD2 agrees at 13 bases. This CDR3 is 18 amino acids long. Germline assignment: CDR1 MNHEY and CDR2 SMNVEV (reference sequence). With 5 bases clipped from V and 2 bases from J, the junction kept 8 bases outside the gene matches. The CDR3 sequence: CASSPRTSGSGNTGELFF. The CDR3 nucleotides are TGTGCCAGCAGTCCCCGGACTAGCGGGAGCGGCAACACCGGGGAGCTGTTTTTT.

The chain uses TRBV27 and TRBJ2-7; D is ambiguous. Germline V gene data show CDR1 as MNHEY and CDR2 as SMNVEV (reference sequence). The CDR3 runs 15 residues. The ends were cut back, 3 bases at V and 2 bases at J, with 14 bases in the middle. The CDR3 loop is CASSFSSGGAYEQYF. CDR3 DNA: TGTGCCAGCAGTTTCTCATCCGGCGGAGCCTACGAGCAGTACTTC.

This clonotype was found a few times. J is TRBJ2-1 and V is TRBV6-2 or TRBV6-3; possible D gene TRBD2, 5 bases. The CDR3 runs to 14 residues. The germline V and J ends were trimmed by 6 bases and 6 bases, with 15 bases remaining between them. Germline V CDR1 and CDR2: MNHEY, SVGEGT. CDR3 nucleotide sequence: TGTGCCAGCAGCCCACGGACGGGAATCAATGAGCAGTTCTTC. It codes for CASSPRTGINEQFF.

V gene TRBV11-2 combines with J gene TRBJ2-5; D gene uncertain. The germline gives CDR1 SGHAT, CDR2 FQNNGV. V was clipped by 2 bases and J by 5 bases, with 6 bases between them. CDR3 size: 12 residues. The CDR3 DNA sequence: TGTGCCAGCAGCTTAAAGAGGGAGACCCAGTACTTC. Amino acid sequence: CASSLKRETQYF.

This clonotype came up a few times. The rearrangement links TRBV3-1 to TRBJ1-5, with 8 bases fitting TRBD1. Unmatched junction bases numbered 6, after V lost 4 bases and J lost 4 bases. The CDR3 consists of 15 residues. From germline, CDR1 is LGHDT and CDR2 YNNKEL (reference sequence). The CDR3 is CASSPQGAGNQPQHF. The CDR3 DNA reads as TGTGCCAGCAGCCCCCAGGGGGCGGGAAATCAGCCCCAGCATTTT. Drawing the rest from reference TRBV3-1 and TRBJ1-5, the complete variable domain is DTAVSQTPKYLVTQMGNDKSIKCEQNLGHDTMYWYKQDSKKFLKIMFSYNNKELIINETVPNRFSPKSPDKAHLNLHINSLELGDSAVYFCASSPQGAGNQPQHFGDGTRLSIL.

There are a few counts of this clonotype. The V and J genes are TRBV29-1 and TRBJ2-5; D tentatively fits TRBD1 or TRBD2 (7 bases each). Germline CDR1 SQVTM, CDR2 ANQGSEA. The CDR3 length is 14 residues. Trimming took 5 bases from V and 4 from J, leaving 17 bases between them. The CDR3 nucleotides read TGCAGCGTTCGACAGGGAGGGCGTCGAGAGACCCAGTACTTC. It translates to CSVRQGGRRETQYF.

CDR3 in amino acids: CASRRAWDSYNEQFF. The CDR3 DNA reads TGTGCCAGCCGGCGCGCATGGGACTCCTACAATGAGCAGTTCTTC. The chain joins TRBV6-1 to TRBJ2-1, with unresolved D. Trimming took 8 bases from V and 0 from J, leaving 14 bases between them. From germline, CDR1 is MNHNS and CDR2 SASEGT. This CDR3 region has 15 residues.

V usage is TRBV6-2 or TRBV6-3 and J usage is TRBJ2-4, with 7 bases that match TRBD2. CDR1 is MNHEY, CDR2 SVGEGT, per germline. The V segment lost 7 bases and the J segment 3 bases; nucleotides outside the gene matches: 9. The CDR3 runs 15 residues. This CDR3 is CASTGLAEDKNIQYF. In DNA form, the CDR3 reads TGTGCCAGCACTGGGCTAGCGGAAGACAAAAACATTCAGTACTTC.